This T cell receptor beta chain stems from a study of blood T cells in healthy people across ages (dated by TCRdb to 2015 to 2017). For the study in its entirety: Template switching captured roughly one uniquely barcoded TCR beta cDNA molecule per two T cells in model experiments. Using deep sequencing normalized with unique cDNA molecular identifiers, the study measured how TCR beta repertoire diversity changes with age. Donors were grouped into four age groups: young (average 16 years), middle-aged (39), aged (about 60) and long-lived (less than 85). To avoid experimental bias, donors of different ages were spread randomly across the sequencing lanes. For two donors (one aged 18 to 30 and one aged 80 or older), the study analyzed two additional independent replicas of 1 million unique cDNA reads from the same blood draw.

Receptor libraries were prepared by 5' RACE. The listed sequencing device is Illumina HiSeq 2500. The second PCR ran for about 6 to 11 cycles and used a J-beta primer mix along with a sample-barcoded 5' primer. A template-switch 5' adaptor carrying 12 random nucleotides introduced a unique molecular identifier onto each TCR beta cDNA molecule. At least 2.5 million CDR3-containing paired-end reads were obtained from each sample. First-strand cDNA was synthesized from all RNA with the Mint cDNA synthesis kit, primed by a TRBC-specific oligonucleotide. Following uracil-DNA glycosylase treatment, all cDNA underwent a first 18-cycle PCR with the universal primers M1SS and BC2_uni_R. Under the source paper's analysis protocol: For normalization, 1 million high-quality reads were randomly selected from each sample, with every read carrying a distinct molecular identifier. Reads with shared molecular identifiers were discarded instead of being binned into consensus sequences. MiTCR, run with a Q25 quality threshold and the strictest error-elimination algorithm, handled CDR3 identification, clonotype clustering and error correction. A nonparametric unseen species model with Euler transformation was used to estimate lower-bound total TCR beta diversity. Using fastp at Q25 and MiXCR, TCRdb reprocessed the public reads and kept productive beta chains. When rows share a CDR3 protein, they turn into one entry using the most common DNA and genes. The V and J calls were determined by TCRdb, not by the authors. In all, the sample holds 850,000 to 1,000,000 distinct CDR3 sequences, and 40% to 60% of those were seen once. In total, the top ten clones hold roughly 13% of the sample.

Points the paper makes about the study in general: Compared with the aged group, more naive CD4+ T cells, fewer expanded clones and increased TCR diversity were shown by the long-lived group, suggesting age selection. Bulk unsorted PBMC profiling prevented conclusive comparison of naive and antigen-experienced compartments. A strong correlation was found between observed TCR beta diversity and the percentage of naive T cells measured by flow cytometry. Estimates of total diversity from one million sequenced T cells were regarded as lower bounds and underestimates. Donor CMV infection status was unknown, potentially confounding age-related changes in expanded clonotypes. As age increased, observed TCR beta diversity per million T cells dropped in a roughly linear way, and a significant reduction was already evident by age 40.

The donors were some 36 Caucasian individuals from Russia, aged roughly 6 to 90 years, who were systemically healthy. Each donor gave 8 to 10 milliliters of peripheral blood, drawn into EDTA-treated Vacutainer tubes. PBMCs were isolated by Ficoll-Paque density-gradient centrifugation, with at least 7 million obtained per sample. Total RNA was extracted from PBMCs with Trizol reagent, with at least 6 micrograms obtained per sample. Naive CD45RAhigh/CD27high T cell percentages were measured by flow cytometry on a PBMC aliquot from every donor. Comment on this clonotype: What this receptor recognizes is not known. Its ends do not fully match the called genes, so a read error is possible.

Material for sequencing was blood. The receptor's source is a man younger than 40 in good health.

CDR3 sequence: CASSQVRTDAQYF. The DNA reads TGCGCCAGCAGCCAAGTTCGTACAGATGCGCAGTATTTT. In this chain, TRBV4-1 is recombined with TRBJ2-3, with the D gene uncertain. Taken from cysteine to phenylalanine, the CDR3 has 13 residues. This entry keeps only the CDR3 DNA: 39 bases, framed from base 1. CDR1 and CDR2 (MGHRA, YSYEKL) derive from the germline V gene.